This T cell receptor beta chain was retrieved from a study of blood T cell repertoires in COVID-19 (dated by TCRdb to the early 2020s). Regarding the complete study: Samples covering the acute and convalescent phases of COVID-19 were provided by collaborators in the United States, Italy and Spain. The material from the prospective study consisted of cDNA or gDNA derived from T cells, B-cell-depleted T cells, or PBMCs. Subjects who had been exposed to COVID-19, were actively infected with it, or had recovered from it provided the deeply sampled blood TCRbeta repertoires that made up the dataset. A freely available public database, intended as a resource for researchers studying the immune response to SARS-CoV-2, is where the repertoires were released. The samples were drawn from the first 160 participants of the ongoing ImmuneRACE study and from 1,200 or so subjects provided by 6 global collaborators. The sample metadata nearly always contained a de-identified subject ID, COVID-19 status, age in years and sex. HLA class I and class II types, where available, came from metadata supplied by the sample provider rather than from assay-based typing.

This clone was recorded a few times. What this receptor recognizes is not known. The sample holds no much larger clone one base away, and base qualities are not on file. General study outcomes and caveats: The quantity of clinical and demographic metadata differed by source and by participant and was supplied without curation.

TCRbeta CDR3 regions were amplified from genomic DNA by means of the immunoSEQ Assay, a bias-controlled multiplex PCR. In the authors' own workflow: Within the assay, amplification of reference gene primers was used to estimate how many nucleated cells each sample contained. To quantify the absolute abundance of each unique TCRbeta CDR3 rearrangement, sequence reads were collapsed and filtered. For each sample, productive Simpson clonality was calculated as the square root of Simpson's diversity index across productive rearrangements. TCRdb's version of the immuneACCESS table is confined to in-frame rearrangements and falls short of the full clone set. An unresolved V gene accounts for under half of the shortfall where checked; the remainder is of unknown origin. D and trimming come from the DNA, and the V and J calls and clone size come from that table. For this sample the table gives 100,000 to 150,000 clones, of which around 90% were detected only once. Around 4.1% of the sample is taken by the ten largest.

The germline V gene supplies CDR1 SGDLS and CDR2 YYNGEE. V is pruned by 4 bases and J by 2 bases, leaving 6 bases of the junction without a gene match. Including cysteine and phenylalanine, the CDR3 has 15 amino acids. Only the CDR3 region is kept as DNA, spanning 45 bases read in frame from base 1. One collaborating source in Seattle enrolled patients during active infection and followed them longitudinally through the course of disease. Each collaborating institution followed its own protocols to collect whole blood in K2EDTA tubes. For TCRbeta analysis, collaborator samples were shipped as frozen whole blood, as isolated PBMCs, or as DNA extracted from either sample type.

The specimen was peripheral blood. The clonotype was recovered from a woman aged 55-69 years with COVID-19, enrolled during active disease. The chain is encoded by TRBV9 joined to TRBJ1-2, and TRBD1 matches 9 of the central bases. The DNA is TGTGCCAGCAGCAAACCGGGACAGGGAAACTATGGCTACACCTTC. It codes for CASSKPGQGNYGYTF.